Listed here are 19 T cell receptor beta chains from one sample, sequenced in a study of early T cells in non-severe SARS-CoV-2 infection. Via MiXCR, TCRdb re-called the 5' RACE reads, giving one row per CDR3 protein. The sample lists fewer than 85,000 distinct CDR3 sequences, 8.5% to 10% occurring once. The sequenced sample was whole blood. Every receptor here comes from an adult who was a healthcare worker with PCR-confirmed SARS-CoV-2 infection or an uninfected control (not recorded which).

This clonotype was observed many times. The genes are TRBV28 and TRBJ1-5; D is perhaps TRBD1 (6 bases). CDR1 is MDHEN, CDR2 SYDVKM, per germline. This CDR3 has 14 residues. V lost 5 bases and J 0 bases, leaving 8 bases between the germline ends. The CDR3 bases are TGTGCCAGCAGTCAAGGGGGTAGCAATCAGCCCCAGCATTTT. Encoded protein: CASSQGGSNQPQHF.

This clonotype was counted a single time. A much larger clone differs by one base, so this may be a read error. The CDR3 nucleotides read TGTGCCAGCAGCTTTGCCTCTTCCCTTAACACTGAAGCTTTCTTT. Its protein product is CASSFASSLNTEAFF. The chain joins TRBV5-4 to TRBJ1-1; D unresolved. Per the germline V gene, CDR1 is SGHNT and CDR2 is YYREEE (reference sequence). V lost 2 bases, J lost 2 bases, and 13 bases lay in between. The CDR3 spans 15 residues. Supplemented by reference TRBV5-4 and TRBJ1-1, the full variable domain reads ETGVTQSPTHLIKTRGQQVTLRCSSQSGHNTVSWYQQALGQGPQFIFQYYREEENGRGNFPPRFSGLQFPNYSSELNVNALELDDSALYLCASSFASSLNTEAFFGQGTRLTVV.

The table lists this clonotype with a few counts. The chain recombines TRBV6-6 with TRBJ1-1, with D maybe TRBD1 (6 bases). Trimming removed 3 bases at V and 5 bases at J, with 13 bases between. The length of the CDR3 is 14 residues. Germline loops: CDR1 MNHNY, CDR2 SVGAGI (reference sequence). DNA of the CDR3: TGTGCCAGCAGTTATACAGGCAGGGGAACTGAAGCTTTCTTT. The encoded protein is CASSYTGRGTEAFF.

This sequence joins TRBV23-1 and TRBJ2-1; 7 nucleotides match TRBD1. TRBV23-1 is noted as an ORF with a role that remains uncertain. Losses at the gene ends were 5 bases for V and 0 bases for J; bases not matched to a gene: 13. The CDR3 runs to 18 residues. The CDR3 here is CASSFPLNRDSSYNEQFF. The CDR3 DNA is TGCGCCAGCAGTTTTCCCTTAAACCGGGACAGCTCCTACAATGAGCAGTTCTTC.

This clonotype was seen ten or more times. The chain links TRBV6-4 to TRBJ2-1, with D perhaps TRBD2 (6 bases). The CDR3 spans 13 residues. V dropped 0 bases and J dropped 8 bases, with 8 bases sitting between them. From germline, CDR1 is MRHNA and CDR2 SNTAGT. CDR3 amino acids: CASSDSERDEQFF. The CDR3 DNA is TGTGCCAGCAGTGACTCGGAGCGGGATGAGCAGTTCTTC.

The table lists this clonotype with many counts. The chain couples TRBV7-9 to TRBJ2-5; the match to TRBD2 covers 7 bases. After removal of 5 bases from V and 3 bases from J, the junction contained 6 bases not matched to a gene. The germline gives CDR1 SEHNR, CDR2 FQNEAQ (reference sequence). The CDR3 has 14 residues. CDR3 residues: CASSPLGGEETQYF. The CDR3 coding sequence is TGTGCCAGCAGCCCCTTGGGGGGGGAAGAGACCCAGTACTTC.

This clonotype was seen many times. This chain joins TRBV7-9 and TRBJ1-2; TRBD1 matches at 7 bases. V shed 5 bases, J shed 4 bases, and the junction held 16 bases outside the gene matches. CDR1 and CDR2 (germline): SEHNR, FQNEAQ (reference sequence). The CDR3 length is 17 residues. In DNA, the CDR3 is TGTGCCAGCAGCCCCAACCCGATAGGACAGGCCCCCTATGGCTACACCTTC. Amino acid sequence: CASSPNPIGQAPYGYTF. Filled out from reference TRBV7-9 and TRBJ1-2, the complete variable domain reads DTGVSQNPRHKITKRGQNVTFRCDPISEHNRLYWYRQTLGQGPEFLTYFQNEAQLEKSRLLSDRFSAERPKGSFSTLEIQRTEQGDSAMYLCASSPNPIGQAPYGYTFGSGTRLTVV.

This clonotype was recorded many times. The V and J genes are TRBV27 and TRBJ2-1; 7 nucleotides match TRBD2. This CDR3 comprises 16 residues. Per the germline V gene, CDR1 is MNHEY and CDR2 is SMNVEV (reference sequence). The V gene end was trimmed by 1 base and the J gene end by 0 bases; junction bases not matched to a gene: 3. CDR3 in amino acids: CASSLLLASSYNEQFF. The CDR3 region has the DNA TGTGCCAGCAGTTTATTACTAGCGAGCTCCTACAATGAGCAGTTCTTC.

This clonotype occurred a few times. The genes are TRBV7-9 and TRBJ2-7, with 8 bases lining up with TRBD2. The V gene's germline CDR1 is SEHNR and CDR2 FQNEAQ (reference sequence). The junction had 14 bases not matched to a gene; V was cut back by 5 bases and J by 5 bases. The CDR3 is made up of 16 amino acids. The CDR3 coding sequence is TGTGCCAGCAGCCCTAGTGTACTGGGACTAGTCCACGAGCAGTACTTC. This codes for CASSPSVLGLVHEQYF.

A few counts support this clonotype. CDR3 loop: CASSLNEQFF. CDR3 DNA: TGTGCCAGCAGTCTCAATGAGCAGTTCTTC. V usage is TRBV28 and J usage is TRBJ2-1, with unresolved D. In germline, CDR1 is MDHEN, CDR2 SYDVKM. There are 10 residues in the CDR3. V dropped 5 bases and J dropped 6 bases, with 2 bases sitting between them.

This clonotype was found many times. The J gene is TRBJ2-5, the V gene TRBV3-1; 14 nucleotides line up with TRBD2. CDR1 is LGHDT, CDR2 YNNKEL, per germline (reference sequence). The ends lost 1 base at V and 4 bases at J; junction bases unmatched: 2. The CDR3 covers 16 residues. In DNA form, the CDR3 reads TGTGCCAGCAGCCAAGGGACTAGCGGGAGGATAGAGACCCAGTACTTC. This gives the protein CASSQGTSGRIETQYF.

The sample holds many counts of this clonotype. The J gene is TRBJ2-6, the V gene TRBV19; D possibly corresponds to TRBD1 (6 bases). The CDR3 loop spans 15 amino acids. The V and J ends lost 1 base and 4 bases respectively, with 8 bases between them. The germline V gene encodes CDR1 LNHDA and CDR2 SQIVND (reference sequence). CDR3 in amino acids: CASSIAGAGANVLTF. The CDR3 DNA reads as TGTGCCAGTAGTATAGCAGGGGCCGGGGCCAACGTCCTGACTTTC.

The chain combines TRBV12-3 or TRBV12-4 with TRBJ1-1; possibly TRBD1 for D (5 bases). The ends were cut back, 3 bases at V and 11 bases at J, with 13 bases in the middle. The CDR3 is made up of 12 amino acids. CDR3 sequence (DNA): TGTGCCAGCAGTTTTGGGCCAGGGAGGGCTTTCTTT. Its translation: CASSFGPGRAFF.

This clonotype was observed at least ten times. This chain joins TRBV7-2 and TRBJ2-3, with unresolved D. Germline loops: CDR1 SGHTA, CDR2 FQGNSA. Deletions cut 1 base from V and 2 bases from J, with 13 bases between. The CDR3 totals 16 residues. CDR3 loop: CASSLVFDGFTDTQYF. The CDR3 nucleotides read TGTGCCAGCAGCTTAGTCTTTGACGGTTTCACAGATACGCAGTATTTT. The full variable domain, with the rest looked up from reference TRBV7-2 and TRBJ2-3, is GAGVSQSPSNKVTEKGKDVELRCDPISGHTALYWYRQSLGQGLEFLIYFQGNSAPDKSGLPSDRFSAERTGGSVSTLTIQRTQQEDSAVYLCASSLVFDGFTDTQYFGPGTRLTVL.

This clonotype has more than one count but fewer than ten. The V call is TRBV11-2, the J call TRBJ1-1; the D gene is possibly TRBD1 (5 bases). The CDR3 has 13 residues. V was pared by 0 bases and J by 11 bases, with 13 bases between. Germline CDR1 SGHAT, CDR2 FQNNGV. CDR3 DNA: TGTGCCAGCAGCTTAGAGGGGACGTCACGGGCTTTCTTT. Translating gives CASSLEGTSRAFF.

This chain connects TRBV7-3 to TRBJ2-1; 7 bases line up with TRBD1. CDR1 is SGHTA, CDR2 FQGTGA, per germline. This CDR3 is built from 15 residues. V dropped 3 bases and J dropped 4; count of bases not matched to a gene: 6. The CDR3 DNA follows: TGTGCCAGCAGCTTCCCCGGGACAGTGTACAATGAGCAGTTCTTC. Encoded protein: CASSFPGTVYNEQFF.

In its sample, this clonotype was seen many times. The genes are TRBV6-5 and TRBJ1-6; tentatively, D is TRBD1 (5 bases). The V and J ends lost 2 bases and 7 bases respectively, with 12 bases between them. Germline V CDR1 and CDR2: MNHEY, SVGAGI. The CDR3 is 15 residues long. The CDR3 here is CASSYGRGTNSPLHF. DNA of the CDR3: TGTGCCAGCAGTTACGGTAGAGGGACCAATTCACCCCTCCACTTT.

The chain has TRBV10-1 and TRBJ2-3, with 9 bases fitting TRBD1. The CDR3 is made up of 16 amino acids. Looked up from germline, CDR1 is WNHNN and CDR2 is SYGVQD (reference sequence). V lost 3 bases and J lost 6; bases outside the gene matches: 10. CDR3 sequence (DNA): TGCGCCAGCAGTGATTACGGGACAGGGAACCCTGATACGCAGTATTTT. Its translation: CASSDYGTGNPDTQYF.

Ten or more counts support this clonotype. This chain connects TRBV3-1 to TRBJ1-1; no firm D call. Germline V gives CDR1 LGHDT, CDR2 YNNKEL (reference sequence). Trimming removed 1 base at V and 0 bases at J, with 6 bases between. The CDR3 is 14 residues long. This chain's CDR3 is CASSQGQLNTEAFF. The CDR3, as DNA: TGTGCCAGCAGCCAAGGACAATTGAACACTGAAGCTTTCTTT.